This T cell receptor (beta chain) was observed in a study of T cell repertoires in cytomegalovirus infection. Study context: Selection of CMV epitopes for the study included recently identified HLA-C-restricted and well-studied HLA-B-restricted ones. Both CMV infection and a matching HLA type were indicated by public TCR beta signatures.

Each CDR3 protein gets one entry after TCRdb re-called the reads with MiXCR. This table holds approximately 270,000 distinct CDR3 sequences, under 25% found once. A remark on this clonotype: Its cognate antigen is unknown.

Study outcomes and limitations: The ex vivo response showed dominance by HLA-C-restricted CMV-specific TCR beta clonotypes. CMV carriers with the relevant HLA were identified by cumulative public TCR beta family frequency.

The TCR sequence derives from a human donor in good health (CMV status not recorded). Some clones in this sample may be carry-over from other donors' samples. The specimen was cultured PBMCs, collected from culture after CMV antigen stimulation.

The CDR3 region has the DNA TGTGCCAGCAGCTTGGTTTTTGATGACTATGGCTACACCTTC. This sequence encodes CASSLVFDDYGYTF. V and J are TRBV5-5 and TRBJ1-2; D unresolved. This CDR3 region has 14 residues. Trimming left V 0 bases short and J 3 bases short, with 9 bases between. Germline V gives CDR1 SGHKS, CDR2 YYEKEE (reference sequence).